Here is one T cell receptor (beta chain) with its context. Its target is unknown. CDR3 length: 16 amino acids. CDR1 and CDR2 from the germline V gene are MRHNA and SNTAGT. The junction had 13 bases not matched to a gene; V was cut back by 6 bases and J by 2 bases. This record comes from a study of cytomegalovirus exposure and HLA in healthy donors. About the study: For the approximately 430 genotyped donors, 81% fell within the Caucasian-associated ancestry cluster. Notes on the study in general: Within an earlier analysis, most TCR beta V segments proved productive either about 90% or about 30% of the time.

The PCR had 60 Vbeta and 13 Jbeta primers. The assay was immunoSEQ multiplex PCR, and TCRdb's table has in-frame clones only and misses some. The sample lists fewer than 200,000 clones, 80% to 90% occurring once. This TCR was sampled from a girl aged 2-10 years in good health and CMV-seropositive. The rearrangement uses TRBV6-4 and TRBJ2-7; the match to TRBD1 covers 7 bases. The source material was PBMCs. The CDR3 DNA sequence: TGTGCCAGCAGAAACTCACTAGACAGGGTCACCTACGAGCAGTACTTC. This codes for CASRNSLDRVTYEQYF.